A single sample gave rise to the 27 T cell receptor beta chains below, sequenced in a study of T cell changes during pregnancy in multiple sclerosis. TCRdb's copy holds only in-frame clones and misses some; the assay was immunoSEQ multiplex PCR. Of some 93,000 clones in the sample, 85% to 95% were seen once. The source material was peripheral blood, sampled after pregnancy. These TCRs come from a female donor with multiple sclerosis, enrolled in a pregnancy study.

V gene TRBV11-3 combines with J gene TRBJ2-7; D unclear. Germline CDR1 SGHNT, CDR2 YENEEA. Between the trimmed V and J ends, which lost 0 bases and 2 bases, there was a span of 8 bases. This CDR3 is built from 14 residues. Here the CDR3 DNA reads TGTGCCAGCAGCTTAGAGTATTCTCCCTACGAGCAGTACTTC. The encoded protein is CASSLEYSPYEQYF.

The V call is TRBV27, the J call TRBJ2-7; 9 bases are shared with TRBD1. CDR1 and CDR2 from the germline V gene are MNHEY and SMNVEV (reference sequence). The CDR3 sequence is 15 residues long. Trimming cost V 5 bases and J 7 bases; bases outside gene matches: 12. CDR3 residues: CASSPTTGGPIEQYF. The CDR3 DNA is TGTGCCAGCAGTCCCACGACAGGGGGACCGATAGAGCAGTACTTC.

The CDR3, as DNA: TGTGCCAGCAGTGACTCTAACAGTCGACACACCGGGGAGCTGTTTTTT. Translated, it gives CASSDSNSRHTGELFF. This chain connects TRBV6-4 to TRBJ2-2; D remains unclear. The germline V gene has CDR1 MRHNA and CDR2 SNTAGT. The CDR3 runs 16 residues. V shed 0 bases and J shed 3 bases, with 11 bases lying between them.

In the case of this clone: This sample includes further DNA sequences coding for the same CDR3. This sequence joins TRBV5-1 and TRBJ2-3, with 7 bases lining up with TRBD1. Per germline, CDR1 SGHRS and CDR2 YFSETQ. Trimming cost V 4 bases and J 0 bases; bases outside gene matches: 2. The CDR3 is 14 residues long. CDR3 protein: CASSLGQSTDTQYF. In nucleotides, the CDR3 is TGCGCCAGCAGCCTGGGACAGAGCACAGATACGCAGTATTTT.

This clone appeared a few times. V gene TRBV18 combines with J gene TRBJ1-5, with a possible D match to TRBD1 (6 bases). The CDR3 has 13 residues. The ends were cut back, 5 bases at V and 1 base at J, with 6 bases in the middle. Per the germline V gene, CDR1 is KGHSH and CDR2 is LQKENI. CDR3 amino acids: CASSGGSNQPQHF. The CDR3 nucleotides read TGTGCCAGCTCAGGGGGCAGCAATCAGCCCCAGCATTTT.

The V gene is TRBV5-4, the J gene TRBJ2-7; 7 bases are shared with TRBD2. V gave up 2 bases and J gave up 2 bases; unmatched junction bases: 1. This CDR3 has 13 residues. Germline V lookup: CDR1 SGHNT, CDR2 YYREEE (reference sequence). The CDR3 reads CASSFAGAYEQYF. CDR3 DNA sequence: TGTGCCAGCAGCTTCGCGGGGGCCTACGAGCAGTACTTC.

The chain has TRBV16 and TRBJ1-5, with a possible D match to TRBD1 (5 bases). Per germline, CDR1 KGHSY and CDR2 FQNENV. The CDR3 is made up of 15 amino acids. V was pared by 0 bases and J by 5 bases, with 11 bases between. CDR3 DNA: TGTGCCAGCAGCCAATCGGAGGGGACCTATCAGCCCCAGCATTTT. Its translation: CASSQSEGTYQPQHF.

The chain recombines TRBV2 with TRBJ2-2; 11 positions match TRBD2. Germline loops: CDR1 SNHLY, CDR2 FYNNEI. The CDR3 length is 16 residues. The junction had 6 bases not matched to a gene; V was cut back by 5 bases and J by 4 bases. CDR3 protein: CASSHGTSGFTGELFF. In DNA form, the CDR3 reads TGTGCCAGCAGTCATGGGACTAGCGGATTCACCGGGGAGCTGTTTTTT.

This chain uses TRBV18 with TRBJ2-7; unclear D gene. Trimming stripped 3 bases from V and 2 bases from J, with 8 bases between. Germline V gene data show CDR1 as KGHSH and CDR2 as LQKENI. The CDR3 has 13 amino acids. The CDR3 DNA reads as TGTGCCAGCTCACCTGTTCCAGCCTACGAGCAGTACTTC. It codes for CASSPVPAYEQYF.

This sequence joins TRBV5-1 and TRBJ1-4, with 7 bases matching TRBD1. CDR1 is SGHRS, CDR2 YFSETQ, per germline. This CDR3 has 14 residues. Trimming cost V 5 bases and J 7 bases; bases outside gene matches: 8. The CDR3 reads CASRWAGGSEKLFF. As DNA, the CDR3 is TGCGCCAGCAGATGGGCAGGGGGAAGTGAAAAACTGTTTTTT.

J is TRBJ2-7 and V is TRBV14; TRBD2 matches 8 bases. The germline CDR1 and CDR2 sequences are SGHDN and FVKESK. The CDR3 contains 19 residues. V shed 1 base, J shed 3 bases, and the junction held 17 bases outside the gene matches. The CDR3 DNA reads TGTGCCAGCAGCCAAGTCTTGGGCGGGAGGACGGTACCTTACTACGAGCAGTACTTC. Amino acid sequence: CASSQVLGGRTVPYYEQYF. The full variable domain, with the rest looked up from reference TRBV14 and TRBJ2-7, is EAGVTQFPSHSVIEKGQTVTLRCDPISGHDNLYWYRRVMGKEIKFLLHFVKESKQDESGMPNNRFLAERTGGTYSTLKVQPAELEDSGVYFCASSQVLGGRTVPYYEQYFGPGTRLTVT.

This chain uses TRBV13 with TRBJ2-3; 7 nucleotides align to TRBD1. The V segment lost 0 bases and the J segment 4 bases; nucleotides outside the gene matches: 16. Looked up from germline, CDR1 is PRHDT and CDR2 is FYEKMQ (reference sequence). This CDR3 has 19 residues. CDR3 in amino acids: CASSLGLRAGGRSPDTQYF. CDR3 DNA: TGTGCCAGCAGCTTAGGCCTAAGGGCAGGGGGTAGGTCTCCAGATACGCAGTATTTT.

The genes are TRBV7-3 and TRBJ1-1; TRBD1 might be the D (6 bases). CDR1 SGHTA and CDR2 FQGTGA come from the germline V gene. V dropped 5 bases and J dropped 3 bases, with 10 bases sitting between them. This CDR3 spans 13 amino acids. CDR3 sequence reads: CASSAHRDTEAFF. The CDR3 DNA sequence: TGTGCCAGCAGCGCACACAGGGACACTGAAGCTTTCTTT.

The V and J genes are TRBV15 and TRBJ2-7; tentatively, D is TRBD2 (7 bases). Germline CDR1 is LNHNV and CDR2 is YYDKDF (reference sequence). This CDR3 is built from 14 residues. V lost 4 bases and J lost 3, with 13 bases in between. CDR3 DNA sequence: TGTGCCACCAGCAAAGAGGGGGGGAGCTACGAGCAGTACTTC. It translates to CATSKEGGSYEQYF.

V is TRBV5-1 and J is TRBJ1-2; 8 bases are shared with TRBD1. Germline loops: CDR1 SGHRS, CDR2 YFSETQ. V shed 5 bases, J shed 8 bases, and the junction held 8 bases outside the gene matches. The length of the CDR3 is 13 residues. Here the CDR3 reads CASRPTGGVGYTF. For the CDR3, the DNA is TGCGCCAGCAGACCAACAGGGGGTGTCGGCTACACCTTC.

This sequence joins TRBV7-6 and TRBJ1-2; 7 nucleotides align to TRBD1. V shed 5 bases and J 4 bases; nucleotides not matched to a gene: 4. This CDR3 comprises 13 residues. From germline, CDR1 is SGHVS and CDR2 FNYEAQ. The CDR3 loop reads CASSAGQLYGYTF. As DNA, the CDR3 is TGTGCCAGCAGCGCGGGACAGCTCTATGGCTACACCTTC. Filled out from reference TRBV7-6 and TRBJ1-2, the complete variable domain reads GAGVSQSPRYKVTKRGQDVALRCDPISGHVSLYWYRQALGQGPEFLTYFNYEAQQDKSGLPNDRFSAERPEGSISTLTIQRTEQRDSAMYRCASSAGQLYGYTFGSGTRLTVV.

The V gene is TRBV2, the J gene TRBJ2-2; 11 bases line up with TRBD2. V was pared by 3 bases and J by 9 bases, with 9 bases of the junction left unmatched. CDR3 length equals 16 residues. Germline CDR1 reads SNHLY; CDR2 reads FYNNEI. The CDR3 loop is CASSEGLAGGWRELFF. The CDR3 region has the DNA TGTGCCAGCAGTGAGGGGCTAGCGGGGGGTTGGAGGGAGCTGTTTTTT.

The chain combines TRBV7-9 with TRBJ2-5, with 8 positions matching TRBD1. With V trimmed by 4 bases and J by 4 bases, 2 bases remained unmatched. Germline assignment: CDR1 SEHNR and CDR2 FQNEAQ (reference sequence). CDR3 length: 13 amino acids. CDR3 nucleotide sequence: TGTGCCAGCAGCTCGACAGGGGTAGAGACCCAGTACTTC. Translating it yields CASSSTGVETQYF.

Sample share makes this clone medium-sized (0.01 to 0.1%). The chain has TRBV29-1 and TRBJ1-5; 9 nucleotides agree with TRBD1. Germline values: CDR1 SQVTM, CDR2 ANQGSEA. The CDR3 covers 15 residues. V was clipped by 6 bases and J by 0 bases; unmatched bases: 6. As DNA, the CDR3 is TGCAGCGTCGCCGAACAGGGGGCTAGCAATCAGCCCCAGCATTTT. Its protein is CSVAEQGASNQPQHF.

The chain combines TRBV6-1 with TRBJ2-3, with D perhaps TRBD2 (6 bases). Trimming cost V 8 bases and J 10 bases, with 13 bases left between them. The germline V gene has CDR1 MNHNS and CDR2 SASEGT. There are 11 residues in the CDR3. As DNA, the CDR3 is TGTGCCAGCGAATGGGAGGTGGCGCAGTATTTT. Translated, it gives CASEWEVAQYF.

V and J are TRBV6-1 and TRBJ2-1; perhaps TRBD1 as D (6 bases). The V end was cut by 6 bases, the J end by 4 bases, with 16 bases between. The CDR3 contains 15 residues. CDR1 is MNHNS, CDR2 SASEGT, per germline. CDR3 amino acids: CASRFSGENYNEQFF. The CDR3 nucleotides are TGTGCCAGCAGGTTTTCAGGGGAGAATTACAATGAGCAGTTCTTC.

The V call is TRBV19, the J call TRBJ2-3; the D gene is possibly TRBD2 (5 bases). Germline lookup yields CDR1 LNHDA and CDR2 SQIVND (reference sequence). Trimming left V 6 bases short and J 5 bases short, with 9 bases between. This CDR3 is 12 amino acids long. CDR3 coding DNA: TGTGCCAGTAGGCTAGCAGGAGATACGCAGTATTTT. It encodes CASRLAGDTQYF.

The CDR3, as DNA: TGTGCCTGGAGGGGGCTGGGACTAAACACCGGGGAGCTGTTTTTT. Translation: CAWRGLGLNTGELFF. The chain is built from TRBV30 and TRBJ2-2; the match to TRBD2 covers 7 bases. The germline CDR1 and CDR2 sequences are GTSNPN and SVGIG (reference sequence). With 3 bases clipped from V and 2 bases from J, the junction kept 6 bases outside the gene matches. The CDR3 contains 15 residues. The full variable domain, its missing parts supplied by reference TRBV30 and TRBJ2-2, is SQTIHQWPATLVQPVGSPLSLECTVEGTSNPNLYWYRQAAGRGLQLLFYSVGIGQISSEVPQNLSASRPQDRQFILSSKKLLLSDSGFYLCAWRGLGLNTGELFFGEGSRLTVL.

V gene TRBV19 combines with J gene TRBJ1-4; 9 bases agree with TRBD1. The CDR3 length is 16 residues. Trimming took 5 bases from V and 4 from J; bases not matched to a gene: 8. Germline V gene data show CDR1 as LNHDA and CDR2 as SQIVND (reference sequence). The CDR3 loop is CASSAAGTGFNEKLFF. The CDR3 DNA reads as TGTGCCAGTAGTGCGGCCGGGACAGGGTTTAATGAAAAACTGTTTTTT.

V is TRBV5-4 and J is TRBJ2-5; 8 nucleotides agree with TRBD2. The CDR3 runs to 14 residues. V was pared by 0 bases and J by 4 bases, with 2 bases of the junction left unmatched. Germline V gene data show CDR1 as SGHNT and CDR2 as YYREEE (reference sequence). In nucleotides, the CDR3 is TGTGCCAGCAGCTTGGCTCGGGGGGGAGAGACCCAGTACTTC. Its protein is CASSLARGGETQYF. Together with reference TRBV5-4 and TRBJ2-5, the CDR3 gives the full variable domain: ETGVTQSPTHLIKTRGQQVTLRCSSQSGHNTVSWYQQALGQGPQFIFQYYREEENGRGNFPPRFSGLQFPNYSSELNVNALELDDSALYLCASSLARGGETQYFGPGTRLLVL.

The chain joins TRBV2 to TRBJ1-1, with 7 nucleotides matching TRBD1. The CDR3 has 16 amino acids. V shed 6 bases and J 2 bases; nucleotides not matched to a gene: 12. Per the germline V gene, CDR1 is SNHLY and CDR2 is FYNNEI. The CDR3 is CASRPETGSGNTEAFF. The CDR3 DNA is TGTGCCAGCAGACCTGAGACAGGGAGTGGTAACACTGAAGCTTTCTTT. The full variable domain, in which reference TRBV2 and TRBJ1-1 provide the parts outside the CDR3, is EPEVTQTPSHQVTQMGQEVILRCVPISNHLYFYWYRQILGQKVEFLVSFYNNEISEKSEIFDDQFSVERPDGSNFTLKIRSTKLEDSAMYFCASRPETGSGNTEAFFGQGTRLTVV.

This clone was recorded a few times. The chain recombines TRBV4-1 with TRBJ2-6; TRBD1 aligns across 8 bases. The CDR3 consists of 19 residues. J was trimmed by 1 base and V by 1 base; bases with no gene match: 9. Germline lookup yields CDR1 MGHRA and CDR2 YSYEKL. This chain's CDR3 is CASSQGGVRGPSGANVLTF. CDR3 nucleotide sequence: TGCGCCAGCAGCCAAGGGGGCGTCAGGGGGCCTTCTGGGGCCAACGTCCTGACTTTC.